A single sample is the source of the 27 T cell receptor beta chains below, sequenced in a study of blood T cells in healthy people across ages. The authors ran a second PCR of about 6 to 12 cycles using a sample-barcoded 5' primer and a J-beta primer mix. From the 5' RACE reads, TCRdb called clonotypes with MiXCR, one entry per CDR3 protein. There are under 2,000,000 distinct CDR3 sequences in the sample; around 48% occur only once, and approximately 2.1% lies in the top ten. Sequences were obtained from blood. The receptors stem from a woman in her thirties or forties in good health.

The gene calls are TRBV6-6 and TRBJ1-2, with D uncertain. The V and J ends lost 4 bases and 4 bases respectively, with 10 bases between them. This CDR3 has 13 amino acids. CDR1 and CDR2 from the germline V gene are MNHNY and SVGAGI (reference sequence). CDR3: CASSWVQGYGYTF. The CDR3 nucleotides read TGTGCCAGCAGTTGGGTACAAGGCTATGGCTACACCTTC.

The CDR3 region has the DNA TGTGCCACCAGTGATTTCCCCCAGGCCGTCCAAGAGACCCAGTACTTC. This gives the protein CATSDFPQAVQETQYF. The chain recombines TRBV24-1 with TRBJ2-5; unclear D gene. V lost 1 base and J lost 1, with 12 bases in between. The CDR3 is 16 residues long. The germline CDR1 and CDR2 sequences are KGHDR and SFDVKD.

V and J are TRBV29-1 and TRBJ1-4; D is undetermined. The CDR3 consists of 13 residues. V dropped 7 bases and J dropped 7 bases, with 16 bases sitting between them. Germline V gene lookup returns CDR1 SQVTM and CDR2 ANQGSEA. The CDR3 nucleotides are TGCAGCGCCAAGCCCCCAGCAGGTGAAAAACTGTTTTTT. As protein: CSAKPPAGEKLFF.

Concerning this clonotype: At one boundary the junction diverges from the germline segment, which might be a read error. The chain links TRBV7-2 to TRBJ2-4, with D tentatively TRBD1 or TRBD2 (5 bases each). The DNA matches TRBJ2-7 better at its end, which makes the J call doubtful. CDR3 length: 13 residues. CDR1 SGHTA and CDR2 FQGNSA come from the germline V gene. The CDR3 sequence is CAGRGGGEYEQYF. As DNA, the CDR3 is TGTGCCGGCAGAGGTGGGGGAGAATACGAGCAGTACTTC.

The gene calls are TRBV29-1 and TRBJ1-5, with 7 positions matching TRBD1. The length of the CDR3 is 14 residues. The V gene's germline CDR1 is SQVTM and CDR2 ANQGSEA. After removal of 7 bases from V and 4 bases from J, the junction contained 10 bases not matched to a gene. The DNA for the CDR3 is TGCAGCGCTCTGACAGGGCAAGGGAATCAGCCCCAGCATTTT. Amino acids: CSALTGQGNQPQHF.

The CDR3 protein is CASSLGARAPYEQYF. In DNA form, the CDR3 reads TGTGCCAGCAGCTTAGGGGCCAGGGCCCCCTACGAGCAGTACTTC. This chain links TRBV11-2 with TRBJ2-7; tentative D call: TRBD1 (5 bases). The V gene's germline CDR1 is SGHAT and CDR2 FQNNGV. The CDR3 extends over 15 amino acids. Trimming stripped 1 base from V and 2 bases from J, with 12 bases between.

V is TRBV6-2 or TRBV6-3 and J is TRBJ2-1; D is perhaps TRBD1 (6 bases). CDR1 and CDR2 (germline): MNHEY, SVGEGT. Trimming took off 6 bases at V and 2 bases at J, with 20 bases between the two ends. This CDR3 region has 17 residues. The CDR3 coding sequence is TGTGCCAGCAGCCTTCGGGGCAACCCAGGGGCCTACAATGAGCAGTTCTTC. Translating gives CASSLRGNPGAYNEQFF.

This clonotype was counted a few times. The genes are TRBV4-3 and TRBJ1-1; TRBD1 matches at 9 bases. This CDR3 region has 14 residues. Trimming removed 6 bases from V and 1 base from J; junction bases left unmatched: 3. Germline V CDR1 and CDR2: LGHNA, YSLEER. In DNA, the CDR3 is TGCGCCAGCAGAATGGGACAGGGGAACACTGAAGCTTTCTTT. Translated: CASRMGQGNTEAFF.

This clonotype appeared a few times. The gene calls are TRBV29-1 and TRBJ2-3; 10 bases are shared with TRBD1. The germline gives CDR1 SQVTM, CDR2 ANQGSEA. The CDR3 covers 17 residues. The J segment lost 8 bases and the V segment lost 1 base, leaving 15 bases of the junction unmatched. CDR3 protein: CSVEVPTGGEMSGTQYF. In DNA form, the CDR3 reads TGCAGCGTTGAAGTCCCGACAGGGGGCGAGATGAGCGGTACGCAGTATTTT.

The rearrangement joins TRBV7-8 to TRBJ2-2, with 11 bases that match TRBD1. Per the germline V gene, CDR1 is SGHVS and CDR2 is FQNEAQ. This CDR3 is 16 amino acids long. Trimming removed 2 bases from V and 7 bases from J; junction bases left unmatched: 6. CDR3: CASSLRTGGSGGELFF. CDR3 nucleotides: TGTGCCAGCAGCTTACGGACAGGGGGCTCGGGCGGGGAGCTGTTTTTT.

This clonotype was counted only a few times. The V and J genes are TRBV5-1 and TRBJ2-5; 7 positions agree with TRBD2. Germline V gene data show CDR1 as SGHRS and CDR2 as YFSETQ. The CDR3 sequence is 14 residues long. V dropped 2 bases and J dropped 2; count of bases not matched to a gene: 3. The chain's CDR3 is CASSFWTRQETQYF. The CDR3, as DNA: TGCGCCAGCAGCTTCTGGACTAGACAAGAGACCCAGTACTTC.

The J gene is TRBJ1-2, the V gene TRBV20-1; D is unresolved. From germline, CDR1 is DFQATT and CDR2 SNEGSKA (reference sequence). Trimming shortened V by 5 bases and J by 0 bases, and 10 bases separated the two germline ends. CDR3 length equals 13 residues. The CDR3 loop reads CSAPDESNYGYTF. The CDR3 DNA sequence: TGCAGTGCTCCGGACGAGTCTAACTATGGCTACACCTTC.

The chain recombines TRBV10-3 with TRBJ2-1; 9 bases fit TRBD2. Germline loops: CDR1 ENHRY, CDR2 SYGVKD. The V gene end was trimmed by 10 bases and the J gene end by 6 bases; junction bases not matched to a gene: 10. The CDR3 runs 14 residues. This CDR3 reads CATASGGLRNEQFF. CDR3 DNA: TGTGCCACAGCGAGCGGGGGGTTGCGCAATGAGCAGTTCTTC.

CDR3 bases: TGTGCCAGCAGTTACTCAGGGACCCACACTGAAGCTTTCTTT. It codes for CASSYSGTHTEAFF. The rearrangement links TRBV6-6 to TRBJ1-1, with D tentatively TRBD1 (5 bases). The germline gives CDR1 MNHNY, CDR2 SVGAGI (reference sequence). The CDR3 is 14 residues long. V was shortened by 0 bases and J by 3 bases, with 8 bases between the two germline ends.

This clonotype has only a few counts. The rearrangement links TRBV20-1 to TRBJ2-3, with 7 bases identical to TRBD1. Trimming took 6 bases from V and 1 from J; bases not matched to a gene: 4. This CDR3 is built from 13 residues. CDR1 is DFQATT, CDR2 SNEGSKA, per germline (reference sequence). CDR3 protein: CSAIQGRTDTQYF. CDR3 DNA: TGCAGTGCCATACAGGGGCGCACAGATACGCAGTATTTT.

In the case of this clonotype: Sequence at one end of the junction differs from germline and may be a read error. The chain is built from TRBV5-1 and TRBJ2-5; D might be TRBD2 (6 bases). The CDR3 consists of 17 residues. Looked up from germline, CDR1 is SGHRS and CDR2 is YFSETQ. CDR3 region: CASSLGHTRGLEETQYF. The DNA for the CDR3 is TGCGCCAGTAGCTTGGGGCACACGAGGGGACTTGAAGAGACCCAGTACTTC. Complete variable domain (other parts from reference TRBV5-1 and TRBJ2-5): KAGVTQTPRYLIKTRGQQVTLSCSPISGHRSVSWYQQTPGQGLQFLFEYFSETQRNKGNFPGRFSGRQFSNSRSEMNVSTLELGDSALYLCASSLGHTRGLEETQYFGPGTRLLVL.

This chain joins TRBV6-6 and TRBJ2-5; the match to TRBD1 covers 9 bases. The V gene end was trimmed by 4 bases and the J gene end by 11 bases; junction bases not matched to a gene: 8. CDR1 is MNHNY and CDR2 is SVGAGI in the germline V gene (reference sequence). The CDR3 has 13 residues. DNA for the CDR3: TGTGCCAGCAGTTTCCCGGACAGGGGAGAGCAGTACTTC. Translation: CASSFPDRGEQYF.

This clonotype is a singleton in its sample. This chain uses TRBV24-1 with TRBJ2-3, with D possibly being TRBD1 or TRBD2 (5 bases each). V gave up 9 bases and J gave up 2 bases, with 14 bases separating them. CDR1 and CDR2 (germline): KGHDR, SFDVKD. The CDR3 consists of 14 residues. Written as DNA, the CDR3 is TGTGCCACCCGAAAGCCGGGACCCACAGATACGCAGTATTTT. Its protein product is CATRKPGPTDTQYF.

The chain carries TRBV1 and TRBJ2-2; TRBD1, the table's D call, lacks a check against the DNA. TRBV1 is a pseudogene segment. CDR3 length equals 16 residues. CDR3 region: CTSSRQDERGTGELFF. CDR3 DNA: TGCACCAGCAGCCGCCAGGACGAAAGGGGCACCGGGGAGCTGTTTTTT.

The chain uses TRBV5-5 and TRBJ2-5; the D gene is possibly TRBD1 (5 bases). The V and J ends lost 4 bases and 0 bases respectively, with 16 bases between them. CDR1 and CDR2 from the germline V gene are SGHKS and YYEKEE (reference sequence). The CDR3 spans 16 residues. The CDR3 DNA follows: TGTGCCAGCAGCCTTAGAGCAGGGTCTTACCAAGAGACCCAGTACTTC. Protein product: CASSLRAGSYQETQYF.

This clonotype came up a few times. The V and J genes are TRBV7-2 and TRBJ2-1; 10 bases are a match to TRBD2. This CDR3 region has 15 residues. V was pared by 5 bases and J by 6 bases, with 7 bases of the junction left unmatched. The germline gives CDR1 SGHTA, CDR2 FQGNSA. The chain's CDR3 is CASSQGRTSGNEQFF. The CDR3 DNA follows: TGTGCCAGCAGCCAGGGTAGGACTAGCGGCAATGAGCAGTTCTTC.

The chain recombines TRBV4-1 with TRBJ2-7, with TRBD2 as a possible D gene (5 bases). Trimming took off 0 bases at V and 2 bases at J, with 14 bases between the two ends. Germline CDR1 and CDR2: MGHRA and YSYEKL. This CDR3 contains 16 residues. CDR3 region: CASSQEGPASPYEQYF. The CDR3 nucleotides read TGCGCCAGCAGCCAAGAAGGTCCGGCTAGCCCCTACGAGCAGTACTTC.

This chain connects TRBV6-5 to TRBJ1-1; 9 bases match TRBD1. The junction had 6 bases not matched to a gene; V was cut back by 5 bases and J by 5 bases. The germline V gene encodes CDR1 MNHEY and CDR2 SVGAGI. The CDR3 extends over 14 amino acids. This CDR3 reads CASSETGGYTEAFF. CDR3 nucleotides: TGTGCCAGCAGTGAGACAGGGGGATATACTGAAGCTTTCTTT.

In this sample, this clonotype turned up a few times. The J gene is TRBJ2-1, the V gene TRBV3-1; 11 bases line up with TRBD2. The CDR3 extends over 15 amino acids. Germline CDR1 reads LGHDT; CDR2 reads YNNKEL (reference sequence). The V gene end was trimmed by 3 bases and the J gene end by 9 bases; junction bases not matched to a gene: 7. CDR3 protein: CASSHKRLAGREQFF. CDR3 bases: TGTGCCAGCAGCCATAAACGACTAGCGGGGCGTGAGCAGTTCTTC.

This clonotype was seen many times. DNA of the CDR3: TGTGCCAGCAGCCAAGACGGCGGGGGGGCGGGAGATACGCAGTATTTT. It encodes CASSQDGGGAGDTQYF. V is TRBV4-2 and J is TRBJ2-3; 9 nucleotides align to TRBD2. The trim removed 0 bases at V and 5 bases at J, leaving 6 bases unmatched. The V gene's germline CDR1 is LGHNA and CDR2 YNFKEQ. CDR3 length: 16 residues.

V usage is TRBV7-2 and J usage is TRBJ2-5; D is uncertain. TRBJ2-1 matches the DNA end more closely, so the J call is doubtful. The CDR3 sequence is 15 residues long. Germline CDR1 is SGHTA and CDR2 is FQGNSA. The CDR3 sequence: CASSLGSLGQETQFF. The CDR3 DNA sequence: TGTGCCAGCAGCTTAGGGTCCTTGGGTCAAGAGACCCAGTTCTTC.

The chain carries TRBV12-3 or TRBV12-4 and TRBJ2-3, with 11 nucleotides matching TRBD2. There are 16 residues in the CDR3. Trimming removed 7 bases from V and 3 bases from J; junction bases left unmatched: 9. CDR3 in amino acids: CASIDGTSGGTDTQYF. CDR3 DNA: TGTGCCAGCATCGACGGGACTAGCGGCGGGACAGATACGCAGTATTTT.